The clone carrying this T cell receptor (beta chain) was seen only a few times. The antigen is not known. Other nucleotide sequences in the sample specify the same CDR3. The data were taken from a study of shared clonotypes between healthy human individuals. On the study more broadly: Each donor's CD8 memory used one plate, CD8 naive two, each CD4 subset three.

Only in-frame clones appear in the TCRdb table, and some are missing; sequencing was by immunoSEQ multiplex PCR. In the table there are 2 million to 3 million clones, 93% of which are singletons. Study results and limitations: Only blood underwent sampling, and tissue repertoires likely differ. Clonotypes shared by all four sorted-subset donors had higher generation probabilities than non-shared clonotypes.

Those who donated, Caucasian adults without exception, all lived in Nashville, Tennessee. The source material was naive CD4+ T cells from PBMCs. This sample's subset: CD45RA+ positively selected. The sequence came from a young man in good health. Some clones in this sample may be carry-over from other donors' samples.

CDR3 amino acids: CASSQGNQPQHF. DNA for the CDR3: TGCGCCAGCAGCCAAGGTAATCAGCCCCAGCATTTT. J is TRBJ1-5 and V is TRBV4-1, with unresolved D. Deletions cut 1 base from V and 4 bases from J, with 2 bases between. The CDR3 loop spans 12 amino acids. The V gene's germline CDR1 is MGHRA and CDR2 YSYEKL.